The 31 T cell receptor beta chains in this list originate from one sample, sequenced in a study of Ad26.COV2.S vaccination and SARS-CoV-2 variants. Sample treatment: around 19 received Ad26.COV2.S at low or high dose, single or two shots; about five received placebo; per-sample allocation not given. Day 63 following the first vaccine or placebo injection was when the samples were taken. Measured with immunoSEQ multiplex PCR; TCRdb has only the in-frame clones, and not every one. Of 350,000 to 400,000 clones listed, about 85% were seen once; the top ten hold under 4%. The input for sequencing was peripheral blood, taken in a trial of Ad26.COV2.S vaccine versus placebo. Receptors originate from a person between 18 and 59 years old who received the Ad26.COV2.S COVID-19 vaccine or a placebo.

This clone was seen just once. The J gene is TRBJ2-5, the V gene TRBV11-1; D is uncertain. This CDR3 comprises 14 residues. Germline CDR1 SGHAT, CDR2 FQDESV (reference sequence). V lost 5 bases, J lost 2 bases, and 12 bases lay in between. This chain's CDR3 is CASSTHVKQETQYF. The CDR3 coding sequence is TGTGCCAGCAGCACGCACGTGAAACAAGAGACCCAGTACTTC.

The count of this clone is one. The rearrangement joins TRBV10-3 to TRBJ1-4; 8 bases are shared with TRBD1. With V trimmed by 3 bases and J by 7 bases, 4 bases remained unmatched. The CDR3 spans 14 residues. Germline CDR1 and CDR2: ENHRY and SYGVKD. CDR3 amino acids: CAISEDRGGEKLFF. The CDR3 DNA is TGTGCCATCAGTGAAGACAGGGGAGGTGAAAAACTGTTTTTT.

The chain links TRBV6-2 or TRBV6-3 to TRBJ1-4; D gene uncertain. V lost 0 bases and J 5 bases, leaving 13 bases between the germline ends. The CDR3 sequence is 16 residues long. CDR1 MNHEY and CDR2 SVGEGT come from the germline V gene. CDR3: CASSYSVERANEKLFF. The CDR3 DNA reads TGTGCCAGCAGTTACTCGGTTGAGCGTGCGAATGAAAAACTGTTTTTT.

CDR3 in DNA: TGCGCCAGCAGCGACCTGGACAGGGGGCCTGACAATGAGCAGTTCTTC. This codes for CASSDLDRGPDNEQFF. This chain connects TRBV4-1 to TRBJ2-1; 11 bases are shared with TRBD1. The CDR3 has 16 residues. The germline V gene has CDR1 MGHRA and CDR2 YSYEKL. Germline trimming cut 5 bases from V and 5 bases from J; bases unmatched to any gene: 8.

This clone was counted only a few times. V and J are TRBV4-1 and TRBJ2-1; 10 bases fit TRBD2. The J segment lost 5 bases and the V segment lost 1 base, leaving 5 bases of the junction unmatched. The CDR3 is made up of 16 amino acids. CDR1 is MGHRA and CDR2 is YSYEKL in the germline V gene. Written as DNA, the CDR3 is TGCGCCAGCAGCCAAGGATACAGCGGGGGGGACAATGAGCAGTTCTTC. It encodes CASSQGYSGGDNEQFF.

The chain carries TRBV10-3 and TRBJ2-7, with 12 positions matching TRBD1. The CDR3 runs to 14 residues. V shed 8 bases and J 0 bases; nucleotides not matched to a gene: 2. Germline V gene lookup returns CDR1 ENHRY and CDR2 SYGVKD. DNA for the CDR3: TGTGCCATCGGGACAGGGGGCGCCTCCTACGAGCAGTACTTC. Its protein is CAIGTGGASYEQYF.

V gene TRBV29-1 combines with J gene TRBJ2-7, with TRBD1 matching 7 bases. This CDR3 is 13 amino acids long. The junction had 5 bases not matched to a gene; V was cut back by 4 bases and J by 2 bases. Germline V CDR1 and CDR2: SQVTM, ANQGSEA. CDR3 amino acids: CSVAAGGTYEQYF. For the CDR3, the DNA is TGCAGCGTTGCGGCAGGGGGAACCTACGAGCAGTACTTC.

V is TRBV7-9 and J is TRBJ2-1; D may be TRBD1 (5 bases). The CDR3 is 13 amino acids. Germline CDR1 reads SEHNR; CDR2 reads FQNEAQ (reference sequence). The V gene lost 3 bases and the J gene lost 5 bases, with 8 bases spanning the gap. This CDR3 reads CASSLAGNNEQFF. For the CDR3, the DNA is TGTGCCAGCAGCTTGGCAGGGAACAATGAGCAGTTCTTC.

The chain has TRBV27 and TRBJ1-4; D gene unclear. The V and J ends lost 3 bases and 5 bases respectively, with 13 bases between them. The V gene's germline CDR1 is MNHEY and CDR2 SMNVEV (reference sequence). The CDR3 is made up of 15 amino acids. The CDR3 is CASSFSRTANEKLFF. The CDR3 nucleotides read TGTGCCAGCAGTTTTTCCAGGACGGCGAATGAAAAACTGTTTTTT.

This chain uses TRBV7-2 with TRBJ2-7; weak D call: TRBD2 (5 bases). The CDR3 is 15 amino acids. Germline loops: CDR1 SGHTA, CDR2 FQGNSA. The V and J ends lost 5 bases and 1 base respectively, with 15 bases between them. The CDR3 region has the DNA TGTGCCAGCAGCCCTCCGGCAGGAGGATCCTACGAGCAGTACTTC. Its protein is CASSPPAGGSYEQYF.

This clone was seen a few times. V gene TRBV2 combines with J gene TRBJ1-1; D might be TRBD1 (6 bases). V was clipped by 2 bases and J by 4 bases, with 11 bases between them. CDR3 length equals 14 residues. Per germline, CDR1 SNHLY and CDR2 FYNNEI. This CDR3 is CASSEQGGGTEAFF. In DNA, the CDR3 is TGTGCCAGCAGTGAACAGGGAGGGGGCACTGAAGCTTTCTTT.

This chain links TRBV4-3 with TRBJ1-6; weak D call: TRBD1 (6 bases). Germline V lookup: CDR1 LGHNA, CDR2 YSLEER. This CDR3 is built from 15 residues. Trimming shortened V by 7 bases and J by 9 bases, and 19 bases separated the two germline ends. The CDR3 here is CASTPVLQGSSPLHF. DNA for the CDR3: TGCGCCAGCACGCCCGTCCTCCAGGGGAGTTCACCCCTCCACTTT.

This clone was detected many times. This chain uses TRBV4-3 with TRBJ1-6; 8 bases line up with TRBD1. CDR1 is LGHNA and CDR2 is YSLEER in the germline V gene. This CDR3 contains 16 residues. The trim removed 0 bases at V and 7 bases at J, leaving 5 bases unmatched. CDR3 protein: CASSQDPGTGNSPLHF. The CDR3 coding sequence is TGCGCCAGCAGCCAAGATCCAGGGACAGGCAATTCACCCCTCCACTTT.

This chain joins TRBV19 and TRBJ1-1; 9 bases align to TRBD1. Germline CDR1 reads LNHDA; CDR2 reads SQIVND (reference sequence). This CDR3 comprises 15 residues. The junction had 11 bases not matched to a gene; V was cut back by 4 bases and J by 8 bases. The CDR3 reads CASSRREGQGSEAFF. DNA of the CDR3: TGTGCCAGTAGTAGAAGAGAGGGACAGGGATCCGAAGCTTTCTTT.

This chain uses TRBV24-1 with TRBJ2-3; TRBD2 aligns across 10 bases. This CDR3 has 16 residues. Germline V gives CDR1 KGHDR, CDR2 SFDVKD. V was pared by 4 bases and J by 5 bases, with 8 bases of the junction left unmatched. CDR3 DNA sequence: TGTGCCACCAGTGACCCTTCTAGCGGGGGAGTAGATACGCAGTATTTT. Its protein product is CATSDPSSGGVDTQYF.

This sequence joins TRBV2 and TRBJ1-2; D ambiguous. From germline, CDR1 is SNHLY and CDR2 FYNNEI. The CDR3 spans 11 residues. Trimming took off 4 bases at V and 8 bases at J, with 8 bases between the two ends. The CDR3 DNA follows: TGTGCCAGCAGTGTCGGGGAGGGCTACACCTTC. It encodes CASSVGEGYTF.

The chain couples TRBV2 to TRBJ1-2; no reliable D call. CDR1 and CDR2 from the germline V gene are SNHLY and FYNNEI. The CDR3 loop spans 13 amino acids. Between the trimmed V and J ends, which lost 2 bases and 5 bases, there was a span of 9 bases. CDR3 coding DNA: TGTGCCAGCAGTGAATTGGGGAAATATGGCTACACCTTC. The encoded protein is CASSELGKYGYTF.

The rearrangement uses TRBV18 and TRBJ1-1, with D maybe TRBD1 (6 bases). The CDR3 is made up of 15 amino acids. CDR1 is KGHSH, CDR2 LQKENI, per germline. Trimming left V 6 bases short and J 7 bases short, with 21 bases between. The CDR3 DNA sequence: TGTGCCAGCTCGCCCGGTCTCAGGGGCCACGATGAAGCTTTCTTT. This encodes CASSPGLRGHDEAFF.

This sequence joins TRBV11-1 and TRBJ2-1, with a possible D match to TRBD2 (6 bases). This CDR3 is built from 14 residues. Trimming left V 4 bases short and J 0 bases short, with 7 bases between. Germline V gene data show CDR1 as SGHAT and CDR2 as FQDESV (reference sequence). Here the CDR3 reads CASSSGSSYNEQFF. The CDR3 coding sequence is TGTGCCAGCAGCTCCGGGAGCTCCTACAATGAGCAGTTCTTC.

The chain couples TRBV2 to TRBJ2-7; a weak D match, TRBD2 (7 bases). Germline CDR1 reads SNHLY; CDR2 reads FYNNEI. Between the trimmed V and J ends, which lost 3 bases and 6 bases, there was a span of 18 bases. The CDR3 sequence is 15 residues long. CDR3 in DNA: TGTGCCAGCAGTGATTGGGGGAGGGGGATCATCGAGCAGTACTTC. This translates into CASSDWGRGIIEQYF.

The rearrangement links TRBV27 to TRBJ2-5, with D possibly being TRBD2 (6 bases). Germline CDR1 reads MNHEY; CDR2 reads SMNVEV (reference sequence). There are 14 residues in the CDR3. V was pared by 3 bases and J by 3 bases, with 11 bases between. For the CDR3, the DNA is TGTGCCAGCAGTTTGGTTGGAGGGGAAGAGACCCAGTACTTC. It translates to CASSLVGGEETQYF.

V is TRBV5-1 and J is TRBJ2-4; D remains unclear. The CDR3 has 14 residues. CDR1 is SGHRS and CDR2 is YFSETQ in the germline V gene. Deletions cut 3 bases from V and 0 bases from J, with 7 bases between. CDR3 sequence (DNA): TGCGCCAGCAGCTCGGACGTAGCCAAAAACATTCAGTACTTC. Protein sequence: CASSSDVAKNIQYF.

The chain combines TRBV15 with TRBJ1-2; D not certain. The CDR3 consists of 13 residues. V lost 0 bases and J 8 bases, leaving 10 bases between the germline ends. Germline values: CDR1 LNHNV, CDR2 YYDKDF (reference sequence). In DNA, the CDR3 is TGTGCCACCAGCAGAGATCGTGTTATGGGCTACACCTTC. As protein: CATSRDRVMGYTF. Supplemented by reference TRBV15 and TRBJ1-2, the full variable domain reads DAMVIQNPRYQVTQFGKPVTLSCSQTLNHNVMYWYQQKSSQAPKLLFHYYDKDFNNEADTPDNFQSRRPNTSFCFLDIRSPGLGDTAMYLCATSRDRVMGYTFGSGTRLTVV.

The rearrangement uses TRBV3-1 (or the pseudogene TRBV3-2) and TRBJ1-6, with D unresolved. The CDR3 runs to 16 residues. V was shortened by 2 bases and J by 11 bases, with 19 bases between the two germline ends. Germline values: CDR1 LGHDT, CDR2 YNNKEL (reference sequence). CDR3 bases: TGTGCCAGCAGCCAAAGGCAGGTGTTCGACGGGGCACCCCTCCACTTT. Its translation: CASSQRQVFDGAPLHF.

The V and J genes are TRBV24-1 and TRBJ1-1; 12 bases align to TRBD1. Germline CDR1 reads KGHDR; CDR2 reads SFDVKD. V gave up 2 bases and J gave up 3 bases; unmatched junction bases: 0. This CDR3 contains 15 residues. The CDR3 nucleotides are TGTGCCACCAGTGATTGGGACAGGGGGCACACTGAAGCTTTCTTT. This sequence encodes CATSDWDRGHTEAFF.

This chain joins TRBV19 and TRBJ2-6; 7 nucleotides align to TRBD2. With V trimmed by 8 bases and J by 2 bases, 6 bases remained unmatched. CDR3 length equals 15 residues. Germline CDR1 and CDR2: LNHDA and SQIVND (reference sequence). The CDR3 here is CASGAGEAGANVLTF. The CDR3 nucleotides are TGTGCCAGTGGGGCGGGGGAGGCTGGGGCCAACGTCCTGACTTTC.

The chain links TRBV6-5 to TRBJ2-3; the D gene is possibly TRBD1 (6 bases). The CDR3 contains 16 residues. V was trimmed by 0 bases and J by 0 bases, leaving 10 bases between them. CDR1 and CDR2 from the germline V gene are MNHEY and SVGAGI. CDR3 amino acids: CASSYSTGPSTDTQYF. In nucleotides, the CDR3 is TGTGCCAGCAGTTACTCGACAGGCCCTAGCACAGATACGCAGTATTTT.

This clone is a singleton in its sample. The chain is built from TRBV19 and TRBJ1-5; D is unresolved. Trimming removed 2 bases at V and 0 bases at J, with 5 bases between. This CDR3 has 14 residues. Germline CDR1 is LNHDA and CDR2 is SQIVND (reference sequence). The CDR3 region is CASSIQISNQPQHF. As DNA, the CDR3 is TGTGCCAGTAGTATACAGATTAGCAATCAGCCCCAGCATTTT.

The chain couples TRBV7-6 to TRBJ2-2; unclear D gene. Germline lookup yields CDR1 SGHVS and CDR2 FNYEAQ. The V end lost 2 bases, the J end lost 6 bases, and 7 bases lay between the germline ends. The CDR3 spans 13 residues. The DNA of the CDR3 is TGTGCCAGCAGCTTAAAGCAGGCCGGGGAGCTGTTTTTT. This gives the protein CASSLKQAGELFF. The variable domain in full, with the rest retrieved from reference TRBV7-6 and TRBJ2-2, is GAGVSQSPRYKVTKRGQDVALRCDPISGHVSLYWYRQALGQGPEFLTYFNYEAQQDKSGLPNDRFSAERPEGSISTLTIQRTEQRDSAMYRCASSLKQAGELFFGEGSRLTVL.

The CDR3 sequence: CASSQDPPGWYTEAFF. CDR3 DNA sequence: TGCGCCAGCAGCCAAGATCCCCCAGGTTGGTACACTGAAGCTTTCTTT. The genes are TRBV4-3 and TRBJ1-1, with no clear D. CDR3 length: 16 amino acids. Between the trimmed V and J ends, which lost 0 bases and 3 bases, there was a span of 14 bases. Germline CDR1 LGHNA, CDR2 YSLEER.

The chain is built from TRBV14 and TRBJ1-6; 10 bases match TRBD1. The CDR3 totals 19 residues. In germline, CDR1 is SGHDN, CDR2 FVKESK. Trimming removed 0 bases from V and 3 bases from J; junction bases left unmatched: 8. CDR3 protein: CASSQEATGGLRYNSPLHF. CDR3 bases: TGTGCCAGCAGCCAAGAAGCGACAGGGGGCCTGCGCTATAATTCACCCCTCCACTTT.